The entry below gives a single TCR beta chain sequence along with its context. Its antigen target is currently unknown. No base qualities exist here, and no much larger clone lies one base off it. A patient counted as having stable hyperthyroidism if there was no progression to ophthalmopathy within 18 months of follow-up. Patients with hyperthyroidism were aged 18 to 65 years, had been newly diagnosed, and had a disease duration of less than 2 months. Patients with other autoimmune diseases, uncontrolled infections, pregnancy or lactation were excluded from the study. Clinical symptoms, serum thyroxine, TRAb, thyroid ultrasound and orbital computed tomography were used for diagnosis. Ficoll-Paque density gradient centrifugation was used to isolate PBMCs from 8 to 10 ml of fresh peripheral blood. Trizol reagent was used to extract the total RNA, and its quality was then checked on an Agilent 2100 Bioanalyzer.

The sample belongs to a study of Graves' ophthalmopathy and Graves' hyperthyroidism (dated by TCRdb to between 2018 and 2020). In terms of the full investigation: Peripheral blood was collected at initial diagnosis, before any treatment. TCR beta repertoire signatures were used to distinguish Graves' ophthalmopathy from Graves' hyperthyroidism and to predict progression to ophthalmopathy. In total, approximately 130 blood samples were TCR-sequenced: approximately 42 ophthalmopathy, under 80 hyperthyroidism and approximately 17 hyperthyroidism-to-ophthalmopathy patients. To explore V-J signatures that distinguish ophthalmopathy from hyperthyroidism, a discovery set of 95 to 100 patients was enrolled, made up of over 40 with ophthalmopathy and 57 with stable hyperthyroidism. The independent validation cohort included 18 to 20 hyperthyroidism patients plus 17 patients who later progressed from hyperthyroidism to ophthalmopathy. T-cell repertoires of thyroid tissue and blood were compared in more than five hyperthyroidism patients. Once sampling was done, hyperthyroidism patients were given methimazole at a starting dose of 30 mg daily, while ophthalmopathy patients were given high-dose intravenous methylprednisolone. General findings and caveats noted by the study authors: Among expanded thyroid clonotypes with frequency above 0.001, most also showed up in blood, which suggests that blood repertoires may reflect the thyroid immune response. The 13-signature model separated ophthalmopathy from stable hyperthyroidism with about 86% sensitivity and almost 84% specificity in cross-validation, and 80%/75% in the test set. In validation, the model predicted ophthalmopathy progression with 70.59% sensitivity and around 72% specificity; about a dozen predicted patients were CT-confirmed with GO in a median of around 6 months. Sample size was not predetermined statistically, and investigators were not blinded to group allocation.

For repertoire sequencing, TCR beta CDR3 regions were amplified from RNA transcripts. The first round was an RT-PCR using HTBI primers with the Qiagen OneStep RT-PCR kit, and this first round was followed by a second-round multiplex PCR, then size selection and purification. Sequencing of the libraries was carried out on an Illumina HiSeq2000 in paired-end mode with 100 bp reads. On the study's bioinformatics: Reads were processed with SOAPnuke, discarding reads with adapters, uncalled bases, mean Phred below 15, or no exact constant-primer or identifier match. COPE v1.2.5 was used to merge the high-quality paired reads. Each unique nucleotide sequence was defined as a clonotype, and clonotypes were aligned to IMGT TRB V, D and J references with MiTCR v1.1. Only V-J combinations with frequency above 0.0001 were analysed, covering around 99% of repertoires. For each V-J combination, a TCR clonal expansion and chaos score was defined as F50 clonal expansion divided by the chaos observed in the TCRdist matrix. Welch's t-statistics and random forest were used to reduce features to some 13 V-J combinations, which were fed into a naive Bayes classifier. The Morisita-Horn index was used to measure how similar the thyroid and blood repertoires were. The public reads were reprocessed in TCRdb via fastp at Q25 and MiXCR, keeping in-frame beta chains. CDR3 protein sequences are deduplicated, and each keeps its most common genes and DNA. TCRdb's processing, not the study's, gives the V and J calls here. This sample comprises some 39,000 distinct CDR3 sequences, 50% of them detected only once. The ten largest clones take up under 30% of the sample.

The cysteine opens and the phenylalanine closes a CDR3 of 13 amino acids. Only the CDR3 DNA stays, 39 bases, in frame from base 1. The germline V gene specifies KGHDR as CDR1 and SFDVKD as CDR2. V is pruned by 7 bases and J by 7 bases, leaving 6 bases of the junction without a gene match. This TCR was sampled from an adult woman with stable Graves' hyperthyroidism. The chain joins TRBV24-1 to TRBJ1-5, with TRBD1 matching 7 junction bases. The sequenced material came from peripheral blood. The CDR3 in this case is CATRERDSQPQHF. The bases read TGTGCCACCAGGGAGAGGGACAGCCAGCCCCAGCATTTT.